This T cell receptor beta chain was obtained from a study of beta chain features in type 1 diabetes. The table lists this clone with a few counts. The antigen is not known. Overall study results and limits: There was a moderate but significant shortening of TCRB CDR3s in all four CD4+ subsets of Type 1 diabetes patients.

The purity of all sorted populations exceeded 98%. Expressed TCRB transcripts were sequenced, since all the RNA that had been isolated was reverse transcribed. Produced via immunoSEQ multiplex PCR; TCRdb's table is partial and in-frame only. Of hundreds of thousands of clones listed, roughly 13% were seen once; the top ten hold about 0.02%. This CDR3 comprises 15 residues. V lost 7 bases to trimming and J lost 2 bases; unmatched junction nucleotides: 9. Germline loops: CDR1 SEHNR, CDR2 FQNEAQ (reference sequence). Sequencing used naive CD4+ T cells from blood. The sequence was collected from a man aged 18-30 years with type 1 diabetes. The gene calls are TRBV7-9 and TRBJ2-3, with 7 bases matching TRBD1. CDR3 sequence reads: CASIPRTGTTDTQYF. CDR3 nucleotides: TGTGCCAGCATCCCCCGGACAGGTACCACAGATACGCAGTATTTT.